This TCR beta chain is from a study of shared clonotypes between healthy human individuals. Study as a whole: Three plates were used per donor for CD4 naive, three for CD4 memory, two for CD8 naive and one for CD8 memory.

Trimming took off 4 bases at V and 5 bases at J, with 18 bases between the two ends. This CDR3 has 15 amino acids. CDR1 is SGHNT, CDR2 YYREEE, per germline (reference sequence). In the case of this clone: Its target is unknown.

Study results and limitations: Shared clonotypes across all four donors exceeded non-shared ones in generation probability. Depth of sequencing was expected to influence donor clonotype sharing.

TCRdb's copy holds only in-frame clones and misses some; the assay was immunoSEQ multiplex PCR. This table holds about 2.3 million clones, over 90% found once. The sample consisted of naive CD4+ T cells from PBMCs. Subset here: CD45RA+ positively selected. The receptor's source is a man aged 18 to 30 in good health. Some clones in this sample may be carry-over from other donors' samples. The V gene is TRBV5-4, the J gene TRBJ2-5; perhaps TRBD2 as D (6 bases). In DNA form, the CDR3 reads TGTGCCAGCAGCCTAGCGACTAGGCCAGGGGAGACCCAGTACTTC. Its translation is CASSLATRPGETQYF.